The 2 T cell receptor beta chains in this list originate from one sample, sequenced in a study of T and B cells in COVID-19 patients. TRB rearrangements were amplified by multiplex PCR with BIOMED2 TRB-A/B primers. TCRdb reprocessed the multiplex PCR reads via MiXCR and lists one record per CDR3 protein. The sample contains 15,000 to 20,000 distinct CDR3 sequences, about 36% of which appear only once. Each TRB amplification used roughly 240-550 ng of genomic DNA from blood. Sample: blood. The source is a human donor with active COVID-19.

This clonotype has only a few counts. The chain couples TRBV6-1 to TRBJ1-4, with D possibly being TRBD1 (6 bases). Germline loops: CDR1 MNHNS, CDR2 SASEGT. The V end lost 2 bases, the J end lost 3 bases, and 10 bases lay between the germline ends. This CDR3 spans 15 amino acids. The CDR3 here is CASSERGPPNEKLFF. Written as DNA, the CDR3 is TGTGCCAGCAGTGAACGGGGGCCCCCTAATGAAAAACTGTTTTTT.

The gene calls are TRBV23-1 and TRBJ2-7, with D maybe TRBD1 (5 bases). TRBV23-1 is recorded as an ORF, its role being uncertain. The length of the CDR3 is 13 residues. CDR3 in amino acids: CFVNKCQGYEQYV. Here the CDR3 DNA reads TGCTTCGTGAATAAGTGTCAGGGCTACGAGCAGTACGTC.